These 29 T cell receptor beta chains were all obtained from the same sample, sequenced in a study of T cells in women clearing cervical HPV infection. Clones were read by immunoSEQ multiplex PCR, and TCRdb kept only the in-frame ones, dropping some. The table for this sample gives over 30,000 clones. Sample: blood buffy coat. The receptors were sampled from a woman aged 18-69 years with a cervical HPV16 infection that either progressed to CIN3+ or cleared (not recorded which).

On this clone: The CDR3 end falls 3 residues outside the read, so it is completed with the germline J gene. This sequence joins TRBV4-1 and TRBJ2-7; possibly TRBD2 for D (6 bases). The ends were cut back, 2 bases at V and 6 bases at J, with 14 bases in the middle. Per germline, CDR1 MGHRA and CDR2 YSYEKL. CDR3 length equals 14 residues. The CDR3 is CASSQSRLDPEQYF. CDR3 DNA, as far as it was read: TGCGCCAGCAGCCAAAGTCGACTAGATCCCGAG.

Judged by frequency, this clone is medium-sized. With the read ending 3 residues before the CDR3 end, the germline J gene is used to fill in that end. V and J are TRBV6-2 or TRBV6-3 and TRBJ2-7; TRBD1 might be the D (5 bases). Per germline, CDR1 MNHEY and CDR2 SVGEGT. V lost 0 bases, J lost 3 bases, and 9 bases lay in between. The CDR3 runs 14 residues. This CDR3 is CASSYSSDSYEQYF. CDR3 DNA (partial): TGTGCCAGCAGTTACTCGTCCGACAGCTACGAG.

Concerning this clone: The read finishes 3 residues shy of the CDR3 end, and the germline J gene is used to complete it. V usage is TRBV5-6 and J usage is TRBJ1-2, with 8 bases fitting TRBD1. This CDR3 region has 14 residues. The V and J ends lost 4 bases and 3 bases, in that order; junction bases with no gene match: 5. Germline V CDR1 and CDR2: SGHDT, YYEEEE. The CDR3 loop reads CASSAGGAHYGYTF. The sequenced part of the CDR3 DNA is TGTGCCAGCAGCGCAGGGGGCGCCCACTATGGC.

About this clone itself: The CDR3 end falls 3 residues outside the read, so it is completed with the germline J gene. The gene calls are TRBV20-1 and TRBJ2-7; 8 bases fit TRBD1. This CDR3 has 13 amino acids. V was pared by 6 bases and J by 4 bases, with 8 bases of the junction left unmatched. Germline CDR1 reads DFQATT; CDR2 reads SNEGSKA (reference sequence). Incomplete CDR3 DNA: TGCAGTGCCCTGAAACAGGGGGTGTACGAG. This codes for CSALKQGVYE. The entire CDR3 is CSALKQGVYEQYF.

With respect to this clone: The sequenced fragment ends 3 residues before the CDR3 boundary, so the rest is inferred from the germline J gene. V gene TRBV6-2 or TRBV6-3 combines with J gene TRBJ1-2; the match to TRBD1 covers 8 bases. The V gene's germline CDR1 is MNHEY and CDR2 SVGEGT. The CDR3 is 15 residues long. V trimming: 7 bases; J trimming: 7 bases; junction bases outside the gene matches: 14. The CDR3 sequence: CASTRRAGGLGGYTF. The CDR3 bases that were read are TGTGCCAGCACCAGACGGGCAGGGGGCCTAGGTGGC.

About this clone itself: The CDR3 end lies 3 residues beyond the end of the read and is filled in from the germline J gene. The rearrangement uses TRBV10-3 and TRBJ2-1; TRBD2 aligns across 9 bases. This CDR3 comprises 16 residues. CDR1 is ENHRY and CDR2 is SYGVKD in the germline V gene. V lost 0 bases and J lost 7; bases outside the gene matches: 7. CDR3 DNA, as far as it was read: TGTGCCATCAGTGAGTCAGGTCTAGCGGGGTTAAATGAG. Translation: CAISESGLAGLNE. The whole CDR3 sequence is CAISESGLAGLNEQFF.

Concerning this clone itself: The read ends 3 residues shy of where the CDR3 ends; the end is completed using the germline J gene. V is TRBV20-1 and J is TRBJ1-1; the D gene is possibly TRBD1 (5 bases). CDR3 length equals 13 residues. In germline, CDR1 is DFQATT, CDR2 SNEGSKA (reference sequence). Trimming pared 6 bases from V and 3 bases from J, leaving 14 bases between. This CDR3 reads CSATIDSHTEAFF. The CDR3 bases that were read are TGCAGTGCCACCATCGACAGCCACACTGAA.

Partial CDR3 DNA: TGTGCCAGCAGTTTAAGTTGGCTCACTGAA. This translates into CASSLSWLTE. The complete CDR3 sequence is CASSLSWLTEAFF. The chain recombines TRBV12-3 or TRBV12-4 with TRBJ1-1; D gene ambiguous. The CDR3 end falls 3 residues outside the read, so it is completed with the germline J gene. The CDR3 extends over 13 amino acids. Trimming shortened V by 2 bases and J by 4 bases, and 8 bases separated the two germline ends.

Note on this clone: The read halts 3 residues ahead of the CDR3 end, with the missing end drawn from the germline J gene. The V and J genes are TRBV20-1 and TRBJ2-7; TRBD1 aligns across 7 bases. V trimming: 1 base; J trimming: 2 bases; junction bases outside the gene matches: 8. The CDR3 consists of 15 residues. CDR1 and CDR2 from the germline V gene are DFQATT and SNEGSKA (reference sequence). The CDR3 bases that were read are TGCAGTGCTAGAGTTTTTGACAGGGAAGCCTACGAG. This encodes CSARVFDREAYE. From start to end, the CDR3 is CSARVFDREAYEQYF.

The CDR3 spells CASSTTGAAEKLFF. The part of the CDR3 DNA that was read is TGTGCCAGCAGCACGACAGGGGCAGCTGAAAAA. The V gene is TRBV5-4, the J gene TRBJ1-4, with TRBD1 matching 8 bases. The read gets to within 3 residues of the CDR3 end, and the germline J gene fills in the rest. Germline lookup yields CDR1 SGHNT and CDR2 YYREEE (reference sequence). This CDR3 is 14 amino acids long. V lost 4 bases, J lost 7 bases, and 6 bases stayed unmatched.

In the case of this clone: The sequenced fragment ends 3 residues before the CDR3 boundary, so the rest is inferred from the germline J gene. The rearrangement links TRBV7-9 to TRBJ1-1; D remains ambiguous. CDR1 is SEHNR and CDR2 is FQNEAQ in the germline V gene (reference sequence). Trimming shortened V by 5 bases and J by 5 bases, and 15 bases separated the two germline ends. This CDR3 region has 14 residues. The CDR3 DNA, read in part, is TGTGCCAGCAGCCCCGACACGGGGAGAACTGAA. Translation gives CASSPDTGRTE. The full CDR3 protein is CASSPDTGRTEAFF.

Considering frequency, this clone is medium-sized. The read ends 3 residues before the CDR3 terminus; that terminus is restored from the germline J gene. The genes are TRBV2 and TRBJ2-7; D remains unclear. The V end was cut by 0 bases, the J end by 6 bases, with 6 bases between. This CDR3 is 12 amino acids long. Looked up from germline, CDR1 is SNHLY and CDR2 is FYNNEI. CDR3 loop: CASSEAFSEQYF. The sequenced part of the CDR3 DNA is TGTGCCAGCAGTGAAGCGTTCTCCGAG.

Incomplete CDR3 DNA: TGTGCCAGCAGTTACAACAGGGCGTACTATGGC. Amino acids: CASSYNRAYYG. The CDR3, in full, reads CASSYNRAYYGYTF. The chain carries TRBV6-2 or TRBV6-3 and TRBJ1-2, with D perhaps matching TRBD1 (6 bases). The CDR3 end lies 3 residues beyond the end of the read and is filled in from the germline J gene. Trimming shortened V by 2 bases and J by 3 bases, and 10 bases separated the two germline ends. CDR3 length equals 14 residues. The V gene's germline CDR1 is MNHEY and CDR2 SVGEGT.

For this clone: The CDR3 end lies 3 residues beyond the end of the read and is filled in from the germline J gene. The genes are TRBV20-1 and TRBJ2-6; D may be TRBD2 (5 bases). Trimming pared 6 bases from V and 3 bases from J, leaving 27 bases between. CDR3 length: 19 amino acids. Looked up from germline, CDR1 is DFQATT and CDR2 is SNEGSKA (reference sequence). The sequenced part of the CDR3 DNA is TGCAGTGCCCGGGGTCGGTTGGGATCCTCAAAAGTTGGGGCCAACGTC. This sequence encodes CSARGRLGSSKVGANV. The complete CDR3 protein is CSARGRLGSSKVGANVLTF.

Remarks on this clone: The read ends 3 residues before the CDR3 terminus; that terminus is restored from the germline J gene. This sequence joins TRBV5-1 and TRBJ2-3, with D maybe TRBD2 (6 bases). Germline V lookup: CDR1 SGHRS, CDR2 YFSETQ. The CDR3 contains 16 residues. Trimming cost V 0 bases and J 0 bases, with 11 bases left between them. Incomplete CDR3 DNA: TGCGCCAGCAGCTTGGTTGCGGGGACTAGCACAGATACG. This codes for CASSLVAGTSTDT. The CDR3 as a whole reads CASSLVAGTSTDTQYF.

Remarks on this clone: The read terminates 3 residues before the CDR3 end, so the remaining end is supplied by the germline J gene. The chain carries TRBV7-2 and TRBJ1-1; tentative D call: TRBD1 (6 bases). The germline V gene encodes CDR1 SGHTA and CDR2 FQGNSA. The CDR3 is 14 amino acids. The part of the CDR3 DNA that was read is TGTGCCAGCAGCCTAACAGGGTCCACAGATACG. As protein: CASSLTGSTDT. The full CDR3 protein reads CASSLTGSTDTAFF.

With respect to this clone: The read is 3 residues too short to cover the CDR3 end, so that end is filled in from the germline J gene. The V gene is TRBV19, the J gene TRBJ2-4; D possibly corresponds to TRBD2 (6 bases). Germline CDR1 LNHDA, CDR2 SQIVND (reference sequence). There are 13 residues in the CDR3. CDR3 DNA (partial): TGTGCCAGTAGTAGGGGACTCAACTATGGT. Translating gives CASSRGLNYG. In full, the CDR3 reads CASSRGLNYGQYF.

Of note for this clone: Read sequence stops 3 residues before the CDR3 end, and the germline J gene provides the missing end. The chain uses TRBV5-1 and TRBJ2-2; the D gene is possibly TRBD1 (6 bases). CDR1 is SGHRS and CDR2 is YFSETQ in the germline V gene. The CDR3 has 14 residues. The part of the CDR3 DNA that was read is TGCGCCAGCAGCTTGGACAGGGTGAGTGAAAAG. It is translated as CASSLDRVSEK. In full, the CDR3 reads CASSLDRVSEKLFF.

This clone is called medium-sized based on its frequency. The read halts 3 residues ahead of the CDR3 end, with the missing end drawn from the germline J gene. The chain is built from TRBV11-2 and TRBJ1-2, with D perhaps TRBD1 (5 bases). Deletions cut 5 bases from V and 5 bases from J, with 6 bases between. Germline CDR1 reads SGHAT; CDR2 reads FQNNGV. This CDR3 comprises 11 residues. This CDR3 reads CASSRGYGYTF. The CDR3 bases that were read are TGTGCCAGCAGCCGGGGGTATGGC.

On this clone itself: The missing CDR3 end, 3 residues past where the read stops, is filled in from the germline J gene. The V and J genes are TRBV5-6 and TRBJ2-1; tentatively, D is TRBD1 (6 bases). Trimming took 4 bases from V and 9 from J, leaving 17 bases between them. CDR3 length: 14 residues. The germline CDR1 and CDR2 sequences are SGHDT and YYEEEE. This chain's CDR3 is CASSLHRARVEQFF. The part of the CDR3 DNA that was read is TGTGCCAGCAGCCTTCACAGGGCCCGTGTTGAG. Complete variable domain (other parts from reference TRBV5-6 and TRBJ2-1): DAGVTQSPTHLIKTRGQQVTLRCSPKSGHDTVSWYQQALGQGPQFIFQYYEEEERQRGNFPDRFSGHQFPNYSSELNVNALLLGDSALYLCASSLHRARVEQFFGPGTRLTVL.

Concerning this clone: The observed sequence ends 3 residues before the CDR3 terminus, with the missing tail filled in from the germline J gene. J is TRBJ1-1 and V is TRBV19; the D is unclear. CDR3 length: 14 amino acids. Trimming removed 6 bases at V and 0 bases at J, with 11 bases between. Germline V CDR1 and CDR2: LNHDA, SQIVND (reference sequence). Partial CDR3 DNA: TGTGCCAGTAGCCCAATTAGCTTGAACACTGAA. It is translated as CASSPISLNTE. The complete CDR3 reads CASSPISLNTEAFF.

With regard to this clone: The sequence runs out 3 residues before the end of the CDR3; the remainder is reconstructed from the germline J gene. The chain employs TRBV7-3 and TRBJ1-2; D is unresolved. This CDR3 is built from 16 residues. Germline V gene sequence: CDR1 SGHTA, CDR2 FQGTGA. The ends were cut back, 0 bases at V and 0 bases at J, with 11 bases in the middle. The sequenced CDR3 bases are TGTGCCAGCAGCTTAACCCCAGGAAGCTCTAACTATGGC. Its protein is CASSLTPGSSNYG. The whole CDR3 sequence reads CASSLTPGSSNYGYTF.

A note on this clone: The read gets to within 3 residues of the CDR3 end, and the germline J gene fills in the rest. The chain uses TRBV6-2 or TRBV6-3 and TRBJ1-2, with D perhaps TRBD1 (6 bases). The CDR3 is made up of 16 amino acids. In germline, CDR1 is MNHEY, CDR2 SVGEGT. The covered CDR3 bases are TGTGCCAGCAGTGCCGGGACAATCATCATTCTGGACGAC. Encoded protein: CASSAGTIIILDD. In full, the CDR3 reads CASSAGTIIILDDYTF.

A note on this clone: Sequencing ends 3 residues short of the CDR3 end; the germline J gene provides the rest. The rearrangement joins TRBV18 to TRBJ2-4, with 8 bases identical to TRBD1. In germline, CDR1 is KGHSH, CDR2 LQKENI. There are 16 residues in the CDR3. The CDR3 DNA, read in part, is TGTGCCAGCTCACCACCGGACAGGGATAAAAACTATGGT. Translated: CASSPPDRDKNYG. In full, the CDR3 is CASSPPDRDKNYGQYF.

Turning to this clone: The read ends 3 residues before the CDR3 terminus; that terminus is restored from the germline J gene. The chain uses TRBV7-2 and TRBJ2-2; D is uncertain. The CDR3 is 13 residues long. Germline V gene sequence: CDR1 SGHTA, CDR2 FQGNSA. The CDR3 bases that were read are TGTGCCAGCAGCTCAGACATCGGTGAAAAG. Protein: CASSSDIGEK. The full CDR3 is CASSSDIGEKLFF.

To note about this clone: The junction departs from the called germline gene at one end, perhaps through a read error. The read ends 3 residues early relative to the CDR3; the germline J gene fills the gap. The chain couples TRBV7-7 to TRBJ2-5; 7 bases are a match to TRBD2. Germline V gene sequence: CDR1 SSHAT, CDR2 FNYEAQ (reference sequence). This CDR3 spans 13 amino acids. CDR3: CASTSGVGETQYF. The part of the CDR3 DNA that was read is TGTGCTAGCACCAGCGGGGTGGGGGAGACC.

A note on this clone: The DNA ends 3 residues before the CDR3 does, and the rest of the CDR3 is filled in from the germline J gene. This sequence joins TRBV2 and TRBJ2-3; 7 bases agree with TRBD2. This CDR3 is built from 15 residues. V shed 3 bases, J shed 2 bases, and the junction held 5 bases outside the gene matches. Germline CDR1 is SNHLY and CDR2 is FYNNEI. The sequenced part of the CDR3 DNA is TGTGCCAGCAGTGACGAGCGGGATTTCACAGATACG. Its protein is CASSDERDFTDT. The whole CDR3 sequence is CASSDERDFTDTQYF. Full variable domain (missing parts from reference TRBV2 and TRBJ2-3): EPEVTQTPSHQVTQMGQEVILRCVPISNHLYFYWYRQILGQKVEFLVSFYNNEISEKSEIFDDQFSVERPDGSNFTLKIRSTKLEDSAMYFCASSDERDFTDTQYFGPGTRLTVL.

By frequency, this clone is medium-sized. The CDR3 bases that were read are TGTGCCAGCAGACAGGGAGCGCTAGGAGGTAATGAAAAA. Protein sequence: CASRQGALGGNEK. The full CDR3 reads CASRQGALGGNEKLFF. The chain uses TRBV2 and TRBJ1-4; possibly TRBD1 for D (6 bases). From the germline J gene comes the end of the CDR3, since the read stops 3 residues before it. The germline V gene has CDR1 SNHLY and CDR2 FYNNEI. The CDR3 loop spans 16 amino acids. Trimming removed 6 bases from V and 4 bases from J, with 18 bases in between.

Details on this clone: The DNA ends 3 residues before the CDR3 does, and the rest of the CDR3 is filled in from the germline J gene. The genes are TRBV20-1 and TRBJ1-4; no clear D gene. CDR3 length: 17 amino acids. The germline V gene encodes CDR1 DFQATT and CDR2 SNEGSKA (reference sequence). V lost 4 bases to trimming and J lost 0 bases, with 18 bases between them. The CDR3 bases that were read are TGCAGTGCTACCCCGTCGGCGGGCCGTGCAACTAATGAAAAA. The encoded protein is CSATPSAGRATNEK. The entire CDR3 reads CSATPSAGRATNEKLFF.